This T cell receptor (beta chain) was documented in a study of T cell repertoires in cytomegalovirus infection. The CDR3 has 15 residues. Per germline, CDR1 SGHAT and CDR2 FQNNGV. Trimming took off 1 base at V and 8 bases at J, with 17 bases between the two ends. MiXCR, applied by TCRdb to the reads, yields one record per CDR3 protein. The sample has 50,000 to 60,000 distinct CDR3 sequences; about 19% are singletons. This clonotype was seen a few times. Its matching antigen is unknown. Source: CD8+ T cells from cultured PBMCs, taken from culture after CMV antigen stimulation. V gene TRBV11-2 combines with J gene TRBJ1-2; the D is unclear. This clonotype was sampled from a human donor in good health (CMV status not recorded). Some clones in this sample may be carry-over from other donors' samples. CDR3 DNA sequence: TGTGCCAGCAGCTTAGGCGGGGTGGGAGGCCCCGGCTACACCTTC. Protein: CASSLGGVGGPGYTF.